These 3 T cell receptor beta chains originate from one sample sequenced in a study of graft-versus-host responses after intestinal transplantation. Using immunoSEQ multiplex PCR, the repertoire was profiled, and TCRdb retains in-frame clones only, with some absent. The sample shows 45,000 to 55,000 clones, approximately 95% of them seen only once. Material: PBMCs, obtained approximately 740 days after a first intestinal transplant, on the day of a second. The receptors here all came from a human patient who received an intestinal transplant, so some T cells may come from the graft donor.

This chain links TRBV11-2 with TRBJ2-1; 7 positions match TRBD2. Trimming took 2 bases from V and 5 from J; bases not matched to a gene: 6. The germline V gene encodes CDR1 SGHAT and CDR2 FQNNGV. The CDR3 totals 15 residues. This CDR3 reads CASSLPREPNNEQFF. In nucleotides, the CDR3 is TGTGCCAGCAGCTTACCGCGGGAGCCAAACAATGAGCAGTTCTTC. The full variable domain, rest sourced from reference TRBV11-2 and TRBJ2-1, is EAGVAQSPRYKIIEKRQSVAFWCNPISGHATLYWYQQILGQGPKLLIQFQNNGVVDDSQLPKDRFSAERLKGVDSTLKIQPAKLEDSAVYLCASSLPREPNNEQFFGPGTRLTVL.

The chain carries TRBV5-4 and TRBJ2-7, with 13 nucleotides matching TRBD2. Germline loops: CDR1 SGHNT, CDR2 YYREEE (reference sequence). CDR3 length: 16 amino acids. V dropped 0 bases and J dropped 5; count of bases not matched to a gene: 5. The CDR3 is CASSLAALAGGNEQYF. CDR3 DNA sequence: TGTGCCAGCAGCTTGGCTGCACTAGCGGGAGGGAACGAGCAGTACTTC.

The chain has TRBV19 and TRBJ1-1; 9 bases fit TRBD1. The trim removed 4 bases at V and 6 bases at J, leaving 12 bases unmatched. This CDR3 has 16 amino acids. Per the germline V gene, CDR1 is LNHDA and CDR2 is SQIVND (reference sequence). CDR3: CASSSGQGIRSAEAFF. As DNA, the CDR3 is TGTGCCAGTAGTAGCGGACAGGGGATTAGGAGCGCTGAAGCTTTCTTT.